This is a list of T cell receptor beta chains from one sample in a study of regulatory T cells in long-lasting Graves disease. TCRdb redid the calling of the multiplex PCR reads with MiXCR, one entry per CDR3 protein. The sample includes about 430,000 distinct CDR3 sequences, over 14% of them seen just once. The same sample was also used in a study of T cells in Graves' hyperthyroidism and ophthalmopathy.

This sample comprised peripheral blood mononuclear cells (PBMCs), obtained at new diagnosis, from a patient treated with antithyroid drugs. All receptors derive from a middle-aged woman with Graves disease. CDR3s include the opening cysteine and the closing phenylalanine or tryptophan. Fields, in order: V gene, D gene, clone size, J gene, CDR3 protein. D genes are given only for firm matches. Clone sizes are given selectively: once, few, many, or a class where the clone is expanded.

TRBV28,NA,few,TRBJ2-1,CASSAPTRVTYNEQFF
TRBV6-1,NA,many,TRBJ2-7,CASKPPDTYEQYF
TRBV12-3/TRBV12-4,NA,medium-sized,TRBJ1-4,CASSLGGAGLNEKLFF
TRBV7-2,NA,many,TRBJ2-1,CASSLDSGARREQFF
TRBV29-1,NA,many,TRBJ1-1,CSVGGLNTEAFF
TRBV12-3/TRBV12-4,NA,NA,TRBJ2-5,CASSATLGETQYF
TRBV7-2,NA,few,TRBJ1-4,CASSSQTRGGEKLFF
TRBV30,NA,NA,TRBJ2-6,CAWSVLWDRSRSGANVLTF
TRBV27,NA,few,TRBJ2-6,CASSFGLPGANVLTF
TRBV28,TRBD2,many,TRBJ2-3,CASTPGRADTQYF
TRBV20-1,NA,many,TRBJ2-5,CSARDGNVRFQETQYF
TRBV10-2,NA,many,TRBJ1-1,CASSWPGNTEAFF
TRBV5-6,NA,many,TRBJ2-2,CASKPSGTSDTGELFF
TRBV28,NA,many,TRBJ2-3,CASSPGGFWTDTQYF
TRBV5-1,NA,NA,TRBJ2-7,CASSLGYSRSYEQYF
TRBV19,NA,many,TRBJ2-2,CASSWGVGAGELFF
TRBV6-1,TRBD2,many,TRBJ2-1,CASSEMGGLAIYNEQFF
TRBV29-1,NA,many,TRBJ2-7,CSVGRRGGYEQYF
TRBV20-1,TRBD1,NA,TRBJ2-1,CSADRGPPPRDSEQFF
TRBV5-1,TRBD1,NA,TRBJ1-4,CASNLAGTVNEKLFF
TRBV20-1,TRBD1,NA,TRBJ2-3,CSARDRELKRGPDTQYF
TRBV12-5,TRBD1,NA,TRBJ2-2,CASGLVLARGPANTGELFF
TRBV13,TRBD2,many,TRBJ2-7,CASSLGGLAGESYEQYF
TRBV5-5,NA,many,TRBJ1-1,CASSLPGPTEAFF
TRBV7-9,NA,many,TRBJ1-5,CASSLRRGLDQPQHF
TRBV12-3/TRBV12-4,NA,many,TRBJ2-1,CASSTDNEQFF
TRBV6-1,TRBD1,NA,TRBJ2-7,CASRKDPGQGFHEQYF
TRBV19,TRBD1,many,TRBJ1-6,CASSIDRGGSPLHF
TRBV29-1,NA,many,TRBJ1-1,CSVTQGNTEAFF
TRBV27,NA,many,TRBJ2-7,CASRLLGDLSSYEQYF
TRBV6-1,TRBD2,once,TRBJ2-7,CASSDPRRRLALGEQYF
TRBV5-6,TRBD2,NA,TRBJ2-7,CASSLEPLAGVYEQYF
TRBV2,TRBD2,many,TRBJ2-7,CASSVTSGTSRYEQYF
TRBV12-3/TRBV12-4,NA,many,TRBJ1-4,CASRPTATNEKLFF
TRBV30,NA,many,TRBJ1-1,CAWTEGTGNTEAFF
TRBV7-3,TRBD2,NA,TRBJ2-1,CASSDGGLEKFF
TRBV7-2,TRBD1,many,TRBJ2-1,CASNPTGPRDEQFF
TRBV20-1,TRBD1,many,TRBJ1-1,CSARDYRGRTEAFF
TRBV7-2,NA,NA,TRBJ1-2,CASSLEGEDGYTF
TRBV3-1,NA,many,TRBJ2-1,CASSIGGTQQFF
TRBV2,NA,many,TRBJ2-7,CASSPGDIIRYEQYF
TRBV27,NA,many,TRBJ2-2,CASSSTANTGELFF
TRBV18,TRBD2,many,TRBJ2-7,CASSTVAGGTSYEQYF
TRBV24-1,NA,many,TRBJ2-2,CATSEVGGSNTGELFF
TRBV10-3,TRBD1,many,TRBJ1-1,CAISGTGVNTEAFF
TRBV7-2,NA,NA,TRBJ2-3,CASSLAGSRGDTQYF
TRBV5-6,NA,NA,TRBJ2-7,CASSLQMLAYEQYF
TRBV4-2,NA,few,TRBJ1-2,CASSPGGPGYTF
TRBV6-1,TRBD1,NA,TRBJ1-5,CASSRQGGNQPQHF
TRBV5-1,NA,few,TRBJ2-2,CASSLRTTFDTGELFF
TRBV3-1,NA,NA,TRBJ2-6,CASSQVGQISGANVLTF
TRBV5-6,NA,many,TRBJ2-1,CASSLGLHNSYNEQFF
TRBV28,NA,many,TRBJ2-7,CASSLGEIVGLAWEQYF
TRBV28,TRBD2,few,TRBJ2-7,CASSLAGGPTYEQYF
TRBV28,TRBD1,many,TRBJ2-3,CASSPDRGPTDTQYF
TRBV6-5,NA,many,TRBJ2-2,CASSYSILGPGELFF
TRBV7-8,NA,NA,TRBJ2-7,CASSLVGSGGQYF
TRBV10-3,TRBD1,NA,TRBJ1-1,CAISEAAGTGIVWANTEAFF
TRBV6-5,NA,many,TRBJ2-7,CASSYHDRYYEQYF